Below, 22 T cell receptor beta chains from the same sample are listed, as sequenced in a study of T cells after yellow fever vaccination (dated by TCRdb to between 2018 and 2021). Libraries were built with 5' RACE. Sequenced on an Illumina HiSeq 2500. The public sequencing data were trimmed at Q25 with fastp and processed into clonotypes with MiXCR by TCRdb, which kept only in-frame beta chains. All rows with the same CDR3 protein become a single entry with the most common DNA and genes. This sample lists around 610,000 distinct CDR3 sequences; less than 15% were detected once. The top ten clonotypes cover 11% to 15% of the sample. Explained via the paper, the treatment or condition label denotes: live attenuated yellow fever vaccine strain. Sequencing was performed on PBMCs, taken on the day of the yellow fever booster vaccination. Receptors originate from a man younger than 40 who received the YFV17D yellow fever vaccine.

This rearrangement joins TRBV24-1 to TRBJ2-1, with D hard to call. CDR3 length: 13 amino acids. V gave up 3 bases and J gave up 4 bases, with 6 bases separating them. In germline, CDR1 is KGHDR, CDR2 SFDVKD. The CDR3 spells CATSDTGYNEQFF. The CDR3 nucleotides read TGTGCCACCAGTGATACGGGTTACAATGAGCAGTTCTTC.

V gene TRBV2 combines with J gene TRBJ2-7; TRBD2 is a possible D gene (6 bases). Germline lookup yields CDR1 SNHLY and CDR2 FYNNEI. The CDR3 loop spans 11 amino acids. The CDR3 is CAGTRDYEQYF. DNA for the CDR3: TGTGCTGGGACTCGAGACTACGAGCAGTACTTC.

This clonotype has more than one count but fewer than ten. The gene calls are TRBV7-2 and TRBJ2-5; a weak D match, TRBD1 (6 bases). The germline V and J ends were trimmed by 5 bases and 1 base, with 14 bases remaining between them. Germline V CDR1 and CDR2: SGHTA, FQGNSA. The CDR3 length is 15 residues. The CDR3 protein is CASSPPRGSQETQYF. Here the CDR3 DNA reads TGTGCCAGCAGCCCCCCGAGGGGGAGCCAAGAGACCCAGTACTTC.

The rearrangement joins TRBV11-2 to TRBJ2-1; 11 positions agree with TRBD2. CDR3 length equals 19 residues. The V gene's germline CDR1 is SGHAT and CDR2 FQNNGV. V shed 2 bases, J shed 0 bases, and the junction held 9 bases outside the gene matches. CDR3 sequence: CASSLKWASGGSSYNEQFF. CDR3 nucleotides: TGTGCCAGCAGCTTAAAATGGGCTAGCGGGGGGAGCTCCTACAATGAGCAGTTCTTC. Full variable domain (outside the CDR3, taken from reference TRBV11-2 and TRBJ2-1): EAGVAQSPRYKIIEKRQSVAFWCNPISGHATLYWYQQILGQGPKLLIQFQNNGVVDDSQLPKDRFSAERLKGVDSTLKIQPAKLEDSAVYLCASSLKWASGGSSYNEQFFGPGTRLTVL.

The table lists this clonotype with many counts. This chain joins TRBV6-1 and TRBJ1-5, with 8 nucleotides matching TRBD1. CDR3 length: 18 residues. V lost 7 bases, J lost 0 bases, and 14 bases stayed unmatched. Germline V lookup: CDR1 MNHNS, CDR2 SASEGT. CDR3 sequence reads: CASNEVRGRLNSNQPQHF. In DNA, the CDR3 is TGTGCCAGCAATGAGGTCAGGGGGCGCCTAAATAGCAATCAGCCCCAGCATTTT.

This clonotype was picked up a small number of times. The chain couples TRBV7-3 to TRBJ2-1; 14 bases are a match to TRBD2. With V trimmed by 4 bases and J by 0 bases, 5 bases remained unmatched. Germline-derived CDR1 and CDR2 are SGHTA and FQGTGA. CDR3 length: 18 residues. The CDR3 loop reads CASSSRLAGGRSYNEQFF. The CDR3 bases are TGTGCCAGCAGCTCTCGACTAGCGGGAGGGCGCTCCTACAATGAGCAGTTCTTC.

This clonotype has just a few counts. The chain employs TRBV5-1 and TRBJ2-3; 9 bases align to TRBD2. V was clipped by 3 bases and J by 3 bases; unmatched bases: 5. This CDR3 region has 15 residues. Germline CDR1 reads SGHRS; CDR2 reads YFSETQ. CDR3 coding DNA: TGCGCCAGCAGCTCTAGCGGGACCCCAACAGATACGCAGTATTTT. Protein sequence: CASSSSGTPTDTQYF.

This clonotype was seen repeatedly, ten times or more. This chain connects TRBV20-1 to TRBJ2-3, with 9 bases lining up with TRBD2. The ends lost 5 bases at V and 5 bases at J; junction bases unmatched: 14. This CDR3 contains 16 residues. Germline CDR1 reads DFQATT; CDR2 reads SNEGSKA (reference sequence). The CDR3 is CSAPRGSGRRVDTQYF. CDR3 DNA sequence: TGCAGTGCTCCCCGAGGCAGCGGGAGGAGGGTAGATACGCAGTATTTT.

This clonotype has a handful of counts. The chain has TRBV29-1 and TRBJ2-7; D tentatively reads TRBD1 or TRBD2 (5 bases each). The CDR3 has 12 residues. CDR1 and CDR2 (germline): SQVTM, ANQGSEA. Trimming removed 5 bases from V and 2 bases from J, with 10 bases in between. The CDR3 reads CSVRDGTYEQYF. The CDR3 coding sequence is TGCAGCGTTAGGGACGGCACCTACGAGCAGTACTTC.

This clonotype has more than one count but fewer than ten. This chain uses TRBV7-2 with TRBJ2-3, with a possible D match to TRBD2 (6 bases). With 4 bases removed from V and 6 bases from J, the gap between germline ends came to 17 bases. The germline gives CDR1 SGHTA, CDR2 FQGNSA. This CDR3 region has 15 residues. The CDR3 is CASSSSAPARDTQYF. The CDR3 bases are TGTGCCAGCAGCTCTAGCGCCCCGGCAAGGGATACGCAGTATTTT.

The CDR3 here is CASSPSPESGSYNEQFF. The CDR3 DNA sequence: TGTGCCAGCAGCCCTAGCCCGGAGAGCGGGAGTTACAATGAGCAGTTCTTC. The genes are TRBV11-2 and TRBJ2-1; 8 nucleotides match TRBD2. V was clipped by 5 bases and J by 4 bases; unmatched bases: 13. CDR3 size: 17 residues. Germline CDR1 and CDR2: SGHAT and FQNNGV.

The chain links TRBV7-2 to TRBJ2-5, with 8 bases aligning to TRBD2. There are 14 residues in the CDR3. The V and J ends lost 1 base and 10 bases, in that order; junction bases with no gene match: 8. Germline V lookup: CDR1 SGHTA, CDR2 FQGNSA. CDR3 nucleotides: TGTGCCAGCAGCTTAGGCGGGGGGAGTTCGGTCCAGTACTTC. It translates to CASSLGGGSSVQYF. The whole variable domain, remainder taken from reference TRBV7-2 and TRBJ2-5, is GAGVSQSPSNKVTEKGKDVELRCDPISGHTALYWYRQSLGQGLEFLIYFQGNSAPDKSGLPSDRFSAERTGGSVSTLTIQRTQQEDSAVYLCASSLGGGSSVQYFGPGTRLLVL.

The chain carries TRBV6-5 and TRBJ2-6, with unresolved D. V shed 8 bases and J shed 4 bases, with 15 bases lying between them. CDR1 and CDR2 (germline): MNHEY, SVGAGI. The CDR3 sequence is 15 residues long. The CDR3 here is CASDYDQTGANVLTF. The CDR3 DNA reads as TGTGCCAGCGATTACGACCAAACCGGGGCCAACGTCCTGACTTTC.

The chain is built from TRBV19 and TRBJ2-6; D is undetermined. V was clipped by 10 bases and J by 0 bases, with 1 base between them. The CDR3 runs to 11 residues. CDR1 and CDR2 (germline): LNHDA, SQIVND (reference sequence). CDR3 bases: TGTGCCACCTCTGGGGCCAACGTCCTGACTTTC. Translating gives CATSGANVLTF.

This chain joins TRBV11-2 and TRBJ2-4, with TRBD2 matching over 8 bases. The germline V gene encodes CDR1 SGHAT and CDR2 FQNNGV. The CDR3 is made up of 16 amino acids. The V and J ends lost 3 bases and 0 bases, in that order; junction bases with no gene match: 4. For the CDR3, the DNA is TGTGCCAGCAGCTTCGGGGGGGTTCTAGCCAAAAACATTCAGTACTTC. Its translation: CASSFGGVLAKNIQYF.

This clonotype has just a few counts. The chain carries TRBV6-1 and TRBJ2-7; D remains ambiguous. This CDR3 spans 13 amino acids. Germline V gene data show CDR1 as MNHNS and CDR2 as SASEGT. The V end lost 5 bases, the J end lost 7 bases, and 15 bases lay between the germline ends. The CDR3, as DNA: TGTGCCAGCAGTCTGCGAACCCTAGGGGAGCAGTACTTC. Protein: CASSLRTLGEQYF.

Written as DNA, the CDR3 is TGTGCCAGCACCAAGGGCTCGGCCGTCTACAATGAGCAGTTCTTC. It codes for CASTKGSAVYNEQFF. The rearrangement links TRBV11-2 to TRBJ2-1; D not certain. This CDR3 contains 15 residues. CDR1 and CDR2 from the germline V gene are SGHAT and FQNNGV. V dropped 7 bases and J dropped 3 bases, with 16 bases sitting between them.

The gene calls are TRBV27 and TRBJ2-1, with TRBD2 identical over 7 bases. The V gene end was trimmed by 0 bases and the J gene end by 2 bases; junction bases not matched to a gene: 13. Germline V gene sequence: CDR1 MNHEY, CDR2 SMNVEV (reference sequence). The CDR3 consists of 19 residues. This CDR3 reads CASSLSGGRGLAAYNEQFF. As DNA, the CDR3 is TGTGCCAGCAGTTTATCAGGTGGGAGGGGTCTAGCGGCCTACAATGAGCAGTTCTTC.

This clonotype was seen a handful of times. The V and J genes are TRBV28 and TRBJ1-4; the D gene is possibly TRBD1 (6 bases). Germline lookup yields CDR1 MDHEN and CDR2 SYDVKM. The CDR3 loop spans 16 amino acids. Trimming cost V 4 bases and J 7 bases, with 19 bases left between them. CDR3 sequence: CASSSDLTGIGEKLFF. The CDR3 nucleotides read TGTGCCAGCAGTTCCGACCTAACAGGGATCGGTGAAAAACTGTTTTTT.

DNA of the CDR3: TGTGCCAGCAGTTTACCAACTAGCGGTAGCTCCTACAATGAGCAGTTCTTC. This sequence encodes CASSLPTSGSSYNEQFF. The J gene is TRBJ2-1, the V gene TRBV12-3 or TRBV12-4, with 8 bases that match TRBD2. The CDR3 is 17 amino acids. The trim removed 2 bases at V and 0 bases at J, leaving 6 bases unmatched.

This rearrangement joins TRBV5-4 to TRBJ2-1, with a tentative D call TRBD2 (6 bases). The CDR3 runs 18 residues. Germline V gene data show CDR1 as SGHNT and CDR2 as YYREEE (reference sequence). Trimming pared 1 base from V and 0 bases from J, leaving 17 bases between. CDR3 amino acids: CASSLLAGRHSSYNEQFF. The CDR3 DNA reads as TGTGCCAGCAGCTTGCTGGCGGGGCGACACAGCTCCTACAATGAGCAGTTCTTC.

The sample holds a few counts of this clonotype. V usage is TRBV7-6 and J usage is TRBJ2-3, with 11 bases matching TRBD2. CDR3 length: 16 amino acids. Unmatched junction bases numbered 8, after V lost 5 bases and J lost 4 bases. Looked up from germline, CDR1 is SGHVS and CDR2 is FNYEAQ. CDR3 loop: CASSTGTSGTSDTQYF. The CDR3 DNA is TGTGCCAGCAGCACAGGGACTAGCGGTACCTCAGATACGCAGTATTTT.